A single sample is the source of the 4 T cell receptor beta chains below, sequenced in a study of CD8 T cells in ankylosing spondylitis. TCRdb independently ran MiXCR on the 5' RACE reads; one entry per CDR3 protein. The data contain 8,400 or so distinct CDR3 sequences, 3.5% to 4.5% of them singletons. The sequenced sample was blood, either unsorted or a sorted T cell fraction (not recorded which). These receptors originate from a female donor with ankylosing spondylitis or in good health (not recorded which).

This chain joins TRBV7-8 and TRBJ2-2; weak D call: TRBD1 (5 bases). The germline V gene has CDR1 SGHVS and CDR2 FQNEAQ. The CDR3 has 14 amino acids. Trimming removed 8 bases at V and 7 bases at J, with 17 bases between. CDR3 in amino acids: CASGRGANCGELFF. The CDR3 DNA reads TGTGCCAGCGGCCGTGGGGCGAACTGCGGGGAGCTGTTTTTT.

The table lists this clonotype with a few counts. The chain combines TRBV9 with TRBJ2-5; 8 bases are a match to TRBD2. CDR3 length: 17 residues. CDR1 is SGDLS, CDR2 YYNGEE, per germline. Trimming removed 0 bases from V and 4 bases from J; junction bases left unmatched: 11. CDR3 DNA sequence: TGTGCCAGCAGCGTAGGCCTACGGGGGGGCCTTCCAGAGACCCAGTACTTC. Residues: CASSVGLRGGLPETQYF.

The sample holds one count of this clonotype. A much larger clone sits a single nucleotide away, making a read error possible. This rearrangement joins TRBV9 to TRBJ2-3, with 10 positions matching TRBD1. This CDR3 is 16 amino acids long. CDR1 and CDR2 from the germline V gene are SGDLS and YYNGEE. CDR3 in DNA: TGTGCCAGCAGCCCCCGGGACAGGGGACCCACAGATATGCAGTATTTT. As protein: CASSPRDRGPTDMQYF.

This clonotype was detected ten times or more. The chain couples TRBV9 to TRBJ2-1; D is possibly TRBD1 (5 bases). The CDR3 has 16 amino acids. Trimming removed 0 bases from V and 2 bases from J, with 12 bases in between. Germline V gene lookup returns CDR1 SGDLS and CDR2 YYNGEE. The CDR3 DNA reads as TGTGCCAGCAGCGTAGTCCCAGGGTTAGCCTACAATGAGCAGTTCTTC. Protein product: CASSVVPGLAYNEQFF.